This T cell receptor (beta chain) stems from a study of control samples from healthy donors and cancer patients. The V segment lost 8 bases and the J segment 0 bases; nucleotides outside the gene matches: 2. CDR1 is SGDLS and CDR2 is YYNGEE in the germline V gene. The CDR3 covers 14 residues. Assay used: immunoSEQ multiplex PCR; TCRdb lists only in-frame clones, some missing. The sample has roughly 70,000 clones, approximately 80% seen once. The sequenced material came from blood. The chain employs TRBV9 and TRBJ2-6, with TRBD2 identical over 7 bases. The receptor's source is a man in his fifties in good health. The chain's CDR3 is CASTGGSGANVLTF. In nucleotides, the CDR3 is TGTGCCAGTACGGGGGGCTCTGGGGCCAACGTCCTGACTTTC.